The present entry profiles one T cell receptor (beta chain) with its context. No antigen is known for it. This sample is part of a study of T cell responses to AZD1222 COVID-19 vaccine. J lost 5 bases, V lost 1 base, and 8 bases had no gene match. The CDR3 extends over 16 amino acids. The germline V gene encodes CDR1 MDHEN and CDR2 SYDVKM. The repertoire was sequenced with immunoSEQ multiplex PCR; TCRdb's copy has only in-frame clones and lacks some. There are tens of thousands of clones in the sample; roughly 86% occur only once, and less than 6% lies in the top ten. Study findings and constraints: Females outnumbered males among donors, who were mostly white British; clonal diversity was possibly underestimated.

Sequencing used peripheral blood, obtained on day 0 of AZD1222 vaccination. The source is an adult in good health. V is TRBV28 and J is TRBJ1-2; 9 bases match TRBD1. In nucleotides, the CDR3 is TGTGCCAGCAGTTTATTCGGGACAGGGAATGGGTATGGCTACACCTTC. The encoded protein is CASSLFGTGNGYGYTF.